The 30 T cell receptor beta chains given below trace back to one sample, sequenced in a study of T cells in Graves' hyperthyroidism and ophthalmopathy. What was amplified from RNA transcripts were TCR beta CDR3 regions. Carried out on the TCR CDR3, a first-round RT-PCR used the HTBI primer set. From the multiplex PCR reads, TCRdb called clonotypes with MiXCR, one entry per CDR3 protein. The table records about 660,000 distinct CDR3 sequences, just under 45% of them present only once. The sequenced sample was peripheral blood or thyroid tissue (not recorded which). These receptors all stem from an adult man with Graves' disease, either hyperthyroidism or ophthalmopathy (not recorded which).

The chain joins TRBV15 to TRBJ2-3; D uncertain. With 0 bases removed from V and 2 bases from J, the gap between germline ends came to 12 bases. CDR1 and CDR2 (germline): LNHNV, YYDKDF (reference sequence). This CDR3 comprises 16 residues. CDR3 in amino acids: CATSRDGNGFTDTQYF. CDR3 nucleotides: TGTGCCACCAGCAGAGATGGGAACGGTTTCACAGATACGCAGTATTTT.

This clonotype was counted only a few times. The genes are TRBV5-1 and TRBJ1-1; no firm D call. The V gene lost 0 bases and the J gene lost 5 bases, with 11 bases spanning the gap. The length of the CDR3 is 14 residues. Germline CDR1 is SGHRS and CDR2 is YFSETQ. The CDR3 protein is CASSLGQSETEAFF. Here the CDR3 DNA reads TGCGCCAGCAGCTTGGGTCAGAGTGAAACTGAAGCTTTCTTT.

This clonotype has just a few counts. The V gene is TRBV7-2, the J gene TRBJ1-2; D unresolved. V lost 1 base to trimming and J lost 6 bases, with 9 bases between them. Germline V gene sequence: CDR1 SGHTA, CDR2 FQGNSA. The CDR3 has 13 residues. The CDR3 coding sequence is TGTGCCAGCAGCTTAGGCAGCCGTGATGGCTACACCTTC. Amino acids: CASSLGSRDGYTF.

This clonotype was counted at least ten times. The chain links TRBV7-9 to TRBJ2-5, with a possible D match to TRBD1 (5 bases). V was shortened by 6 bases and J by 2 bases, with 16 bases between the two germline ends. In germline, CDR1 is SEHNR, CDR2 FQNEAQ (reference sequence). This CDR3 is 15 amino acids long. Here the CDR3 reads CASRDHDSTQETQYF. The CDR3 coding sequence is TGTGCCAGCAGAGACCACGACAGTACACAAGAGACCCAGTACTTC.

The genes are TRBV29-1 and TRBJ2-7; possibly TRBD2 for D (6 bases). Deletions cut 4 bases from V and 0 bases from J, with 13 bases between. Germline loops: CDR1 SQVTM, CDR2 ANQGSEA. The CDR3 has 14 amino acids. CDR3 nucleotide sequence: TGCAGCGTTGGGGGACTGACGAGCTCCTACGAGCAGTACTTC. This translates into CSVGGLTSSYEQYF.

This clonotype was detected ten times or more. This rearrangement joins TRBV7-9 to TRBJ1-4, with D maybe TRBD1 (5 bases). The CDR3 loop spans 14 amino acids. V was trimmed by 4 bases and J by 8 bases, leaving 14 bases between them. CDR1 SEHNR and CDR2 FQNEAQ come from the germline V gene (reference sequence). The CDR3: CASSSAGREEKLFF. The CDR3 DNA reads as TGTGCCAGCAGCTCGGCAGGGAGGGAGGAAAAACTGTTTTTT.

This rearrangement joins TRBV20-1 to TRBJ2-5; D unclear. CDR3 size: 13 residues. Germline values: CDR1 DFQATT, CDR2 SNEGSKA (reference sequence). Trimming left V 6 bases short and J 0 bases short, with 11 bases between. CDR3 DNA sequence: TGCAGTGCACAAAGAGGATACCAAGAGACCCAGTACTTC. Its translation: CSAQRGYQETQYF.

This clonotype was seen only a few times. The rearrangement links TRBV10-3 to TRBJ2-5; 8 bases map to TRBD2. CDR3 size: 15 residues. After removal of 7 bases from V and 3 bases from J, the junction contained 10 bases not matched to a gene. CDR1 ENHRY and CDR2 SYGVKD come from the germline V gene. CDR3 protein: CAINGGSGEKETQYF. The DNA of the CDR3 is TGTGCCATCAACGGAGGTAGCGGGGAAAAAGAGACCCAGTACTTC.

The chain links TRBV7-2 to TRBJ2-3; 8 nucleotides line up with TRBD2. This CDR3 region has 15 residues. V dropped 5 bases and J dropped 8; count of bases not matched to a gene: 12. The germline CDR1 and CDR2 sequences are SGHTA and FQGNSA. CDR3 amino acids: CASSTGSGSVSTQYF. CDR3 DNA sequence: TGTGCCAGCAGCACCGGAAGCGGGAGTGTTAGTACGCAGTATTTT. Supplemented by reference TRBV7-2 and TRBJ2-3, the full variable domain reads GAGVSQSPSNKVTEKGKDVELRCDPISGHTALYWYRQSLGQGLEFLIYFQGNSAPDKSGLPSDRFSAERTGGSVSTLTIQRTQQEDSAVYLCASSTGSGSVSTQYFGPGTRLTVL.

J is TRBJ2-7 and V is TRBV20-1; no reliable D call. Germline lookup yields CDR1 DFQATT and CDR2 SNEGSKA (reference sequence). V shed 3 bases and J shed 1 base, with 7 bases lying between them. The CDR3 is made up of 12 amino acids. The CDR3 coding sequence is TGCAGTGCTAGTCCCCCATCCTACGAGCAGTACTTC. Translated: CSASPPSYEQYF.

The genes are TRBV9 and TRBJ1-5, with TRBD1 identical over 7 bases. This CDR3 is 17 amino acids long. Trimming at V came to 4 bases and at J to 1 base, leaving 11 bases not matched to a gene. The germline V gene encodes CDR1 SGDLS and CDR2 YYNGEE. CDR3 bases: TGTGCCAGCAGCTCGACGACAGGGCCAAGCAGCAATCAGCCCCAGCATTTT. Residues: CASSSTTGPSSNQPQHF.

The V call is TRBV15, the J call TRBJ2-7; the match to TRBD1 covers 9 bases. The junction had 6 bases not matched to a gene; V was cut back by 3 bases and J by 6 bases. Germline V gene data show CDR1 as LNHNV and CDR2 as YYDKDF (reference sequence). This CDR3 comprises 14 residues. Here the CDR3 reads CATSSDRGEGEQYF. In nucleotides, the CDR3 is TGTGCCACCAGCAGTGACAGGGGGGAAGGCGAGCAGTACTTC.

The chain recombines TRBV6-1 with TRBJ1-5, with 7 bases that match TRBD1. V lost 4 bases, J lost 0 bases, and 9 bases stayed unmatched. Looked up from germline, CDR1 is MNHNS and CDR2 is SASEGT. This CDR3 contains 17 residues. CDR3 region: CASSAGTDSYSNQPQHF. The CDR3 DNA follows: TGTGCCAGCAGTGCCGGGACAGACTCTTATAGCAATCAGCCCCAGCATTTT.

This clonotype was counted at least ten times. This rearrangement joins TRBV24-1 to TRBJ2-2; D unclear. Trimming shortened V by 8 bases and J by 0 bases, and 6 bases separated the two germline ends. CDR1 is KGHDR, CDR2 SFDVKD, per germline. This CDR3 comprises 13 residues. DNA of the CDR3: TGTGCCACCAAGGCAGCGAACACCGGGGAGCTGTTTTTT. It translates to CATKAANTGELFF.

Comments on this clonotype: Because it lacks the conserved phenylalanine or tryptophan at the end, this CDR3 is likely a read error. No DNA is shown, since the ends of the CDR3 on it are uncertain; the CDR3 is the one TCRdb lists. The chain carries TRBV7-9 and TRBJ1-4; the table's D call TRBD1 went unverified against the DNA. Both ends counted, the CDR3 spans 8 residues. CDR1 SEHNR and CDR2 FQNEAQ come from the germline V gene (reference sequence). The CDR3 loop reads CASSRKAG.

As for this clonotype: Compared with germline, one end of the junction differs, possibly owing to a read error. The chain joins TRBV6-1 to TRBJ1-1; 11 bases map to TRBD1. Looked up from germline, CDR1 is MNHNS and CDR2 is SASEGT. This CDR3 comprises 11 residues. For the CDR3, the DNA is TGTGCCAGCAGCCGGACAGGGGGCCCCATCTTT. Translating gives CASSRTGGPIF.

The chain links TRBV20-1 to TRBJ2-7; 7 nucleotides line up with TRBD2. In germline, CDR1 is DFQATT, CDR2 SNEGSKA (reference sequence). The trim removed 0 bases at V and 6 bases at J, leaving 11 bases unmatched. This CDR3 comprises 15 residues. CDR3 region: CSARDPGGSTCEQYF. The CDR3 nucleotides are TGCAGTGCTAGAGACCCCGGGGGGTCGACCTGCGAGCAGTACTTC.

This clonotype was recorded at least ten times. J is TRBJ1-6 and V is TRBV20-1, with D unclear. Per the germline V gene, CDR1 is DFQATT and CDR2 is SNEGSKA (reference sequence). The ends were cut back, 3 bases at V and 0 bases at J, with 12 bases in the middle. This CDR3 is 16 amino acids long. CDR3 amino acids: CSASSQHDSYNSPLHF. The CDR3 DNA sequence: TGCAGTGCTAGTTCCCAACACGACTCCTATAATTCACCCCTCCACTTT.

This clonotype has a count of ten or more. The V and J genes are TRBV19 and TRBJ1-2; D is uncertain. Germline-derived CDR1 and CDR2 are LNHDA and SQIVND (reference sequence). This CDR3 region has 11 residues. Trimming pared 3 bases from V and 13 bases from J, leaving 12 bases between. CDR3 in amino acids: CASSIGPMLTF. CDR3 nucleotides: TGTGCCAGTAGTATTGGTCCGATGCTCACCTTC. Using reference TRBV19 and TRBJ1-2 for the parts outside the CDR3, the full variable domain is DGGITQSPKYLFRKEGQNVTLSCEQNLNHDAMYWYRQDPGQGLRLIYYSQIVNDFQKGDIAEGYSVSREKKESFPLTVTSAQKNPTAFYLCASSIGPMLTFGSGTRLTVV.

The chain joins TRBV6-5 to TRBJ1-2; D remains unclear. The CDR3 totals 12 residues. V was shortened by 3 bases and J by 4 bases, with 6 bases between the two germline ends. Germline lookup yields CDR1 MNHEY and CDR2 SVGAGI. CDR3 in amino acids: CASSYNLYGYTF. The CDR3 bases are TGTGCCAGCAGTTATAACCTCTATGGCTACACCTTC.

To note about this clonotype: A read error is possible here, since a much larger clone lies one base away. This chain connects TRBV20-1 to TRBJ2-5; TRBD1 might be the D (5 bases). Germline V gene lookup returns CDR1 DFQATT and CDR2 SNEGSKA (reference sequence). This CDR3 has 10 residues. V dropped 6 bases and J dropped 4 bases, with 6 bases sitting between them. CDR3: CSADRETQYF. CDR3 nucleotide sequence: TGCAGTGCCGACAGAGAGACCCAGTACTTC.

The count of this clonotype is one. The chain links TRBV10-2 to TRBJ2-7; D remains unclear. The CDR3 sequence is 13 residues long. With 3 bases removed from V and 7 bases from J, the gap between germline ends came to 13 bases. CDR1 and CDR2 (germline): WSHSY, SAAADI. CDR3 residues: CASSEGAFGEQYF. CDR3 nucleotide sequence: TGCGCCAGCAGTGAAGGTGCTTTTGGGGAGCAGTACTTC.

The V call is TRBV11-2, the J call TRBJ2-7; TRBD2 matches at 11 bases. Trimming took 6 bases from V and 0 from J; bases not matched to a gene: 10. Germline-derived CDR1 and CDR2 are SGHAT and FQNNGV. The CDR3 loop spans 17 amino acids. CDR3 DNA sequence: TGTGCCAGCAGTAACCCGGGACTAGCGGCTATCTCCTACGAGCAGTACTTC. Translating gives CASSNPGLAAISYEQYF. Together with reference TRBV11-2 and TRBJ2-7, the CDR3 gives the full variable domain: EAGVAQSPRYKIIEKRQSVAFWCNPISGHATLYWYQQILGQGPKLLIQFQNNGVVDDSQLPKDRFSAERLKGVDSTLKIQPAKLEDSAVYLCASSNPGLAAISYEQYFGPGTRLTVT.

CDR3: CSARDNRRQGRWIEQYF. CDR3 DNA: TGCAGTGCTAGAGATAATCGGAGACAGGGCCGTTGGATCGAGCAGTACTTC. The chain links TRBV20-1 to TRBJ2-7; 7 bases agree with TRBD1. The trim removed 0 bases at V and 6 bases at J, leaving 17 bases unmatched. CDR3 length: 17 residues. The germline CDR1 and CDR2 sequences are DFQATT and SNEGSKA (reference sequence).

This clonotype has more than one count but fewer than ten. This clone may be a read error of a much larger clone one base away. This chain joins TRBV25-1 and TRBJ1-4; no clear D. This CDR3 spans 10 amino acids. V dropped 4 bases and J dropped 7 bases, with 1 base sitting between them. CDR1 is MGHDK and CDR2 is SYGVNS in the germline V gene. The CDR3 coding sequence is TGTGCCAGCAGTGCTGAAAAACTGTTTTTT. Translated: CASSAEKLFF.

In its sample, this clonotype was seen many times. The V gene is TRBV15, the J gene TRBJ2-5; no definite D call. Deletions cut 3 bases from V and 2 bases from J, with 10 bases between. Germline V gene data show CDR1 as LNHNV and CDR2 as YYDKDF (reference sequence). CDR3 size: 14 residues. CDR3 sequence (DNA): TGTGCCACCAGCAGCCCGGACGGACAAGAGACCCAGTACTTC. Translation: CATSSPDGQETQYF.

This clonotype came up many times. CDR3 sequence: CAISVGPQGSDNSPLHF. The DNA of the CDR3 is TGTGCCATCAGTGTTGGGCCCCAGGGTTCCGACAATTCACCCCTCCACTTT. The V and J genes are TRBV10-3 and TRBJ1-6; the D gene is possibly TRBD1 (5 bases). Trimming left V 4 bases short and J 7 bases short, with 20 bases between. Per the germline V gene, CDR1 is ENHRY and CDR2 is SYGVKD. The CDR3 loop spans 17 amino acids.

This clonotype was counted at least ten times. The J gene is TRBJ1-1, the V gene TRBV10-3; no firm D call. The germline V and J ends were trimmed by 8 bases and 5 bases, with 12 bases remaining between them. This CDR3 is built from 12 residues. CDR1 is ENHRY and CDR2 is SYGVKD in the germline V gene. The CDR3 bases are TGTGCCATCGGCCGCGGAAGGACTGAAGCTTTCTTT. The encoded protein is CAIGRGRTEAFF.

The rearrangement joins TRBV29-1 to TRBJ1-3; 7 nucleotides align to TRBD1. CDR1 is SQVTM and CDR2 is ANQGSEA in the germline V gene. This CDR3 contains 13 residues. With V trimmed by 2 bases and J by 7 bases, 5 bases remained unmatched. This CDR3 is CSVESDRANTIYF. The CDR3 coding sequence is TGCAGCGTTGAATCCGACAGGGCCAACACCATATATTTT.

The CDR3 DNA is TGTGCCATCAGTGGTGGACAGGGGTGCCAGCCCCAGCATTTT. Amino acid sequence: CAISGGQGCQPQHF. This rearrangement joins TRBV10-3 to TRBJ1-5, with 9 positions matching TRBD1. The CDR3 length is 14 residues. Germline-derived CDR1 and CDR2 are ENHRY and SYGVKD. The junction had 5 bases not matched to a gene; V was cut back by 4 bases and J by 7 bases.